The rows below give T cell receptor beta chains drawn from one sample of a study of cytotoxic CD8 clonotypes in ibrutinib-treated CLL. The method was immunoSEQ multiplex PCR; TCRdb's version includes in-frame clones alone and lacks a portion of them. The table has roughly 160,000 clones, about four fifths seen once. Material: PBMCs, obtained after 12 months of ibrutinib treatment. These receptors were taken from a human donor with chronic lymphocytic leukemia. Both conserved end residues are part of each CDR3. Each record gives: J gene, V gene, clone size, D gene, CDR3 DNA, CDR3 protein. A D gene is named only where the DNA matches it firmly. A row's size may be missing; if present it is once, few, many or a size class.

>TRBJ1-5|TRBV2|-|TRBD1
TGTGCCAGCAGTCAACAGGGGGATAGCAATCAGCCCCAGCATTTT
CASSQQGDSNQPQHF
>TRBJ2-2|TRBV18|-|TRBD2
TGTGCCAGCTCAGCGACTAGCGGGAGGGCCATCGGGGCCGGGGAGCTGTTTTTT
CASSATSGRAIGAGELFF
>TRBJ2-7|TRBV6-5|-|-
TGTGCCACGGGGTCCTACGAGCAGTACTTC
CATGSYEQYF
>TRBJ2-7|TRBV7-2|-|TRBD1
TGTGCCAGCAGCTGGGACAGCCACGAGCAGTACTTC
CASSWDSHEQYF
>TRBJ2-7|TRBV4-3|few|TRBD2
TGCGCCAGCAGCCAAGAGGGAGTTAGCGGGTACGAGCAGTACTTC
CASSQEGVSGYEQYF
>TRBJ1-4|TRBV28|-|-
TGTGCCAGCAAAAACGGACGCTCCACTAATGAAAAACTGTTTTTT
CASKNGRSTNEKLFF
>TRBJ2-7|TRBV27|once|-
TGTGCCAGCAGTTTCGGCAGAACCTACGAGCAGTACTTC
CASSFGRTYEQYF
>TRBJ1-2|TRBV19|-|-
TGTGCCTCCCACCAATCCGGAGGGGCGCTTGGCTACACCTTC
CASHQSGGALGYTF
>TRBJ1-1|TRBV7-2|-|-
TGTGCCAGCAGCCTCCAGGGTACCGGGGGCGGAACTGAAGCTTTCTTT
CASSLQGTGGGTEAFF
>TRBJ1-5|TRBV7-8|-|TRBD1
TGTGCCAGCAGCTCAGGACAGGGCAATCAGCCCCAGCATTTT
CASSSGQGNQPQHF
>TRBJ2-5|TRBV5-5|-|-
TGTGCCAGCAGCACGGGGTCGGCCGAGACCCAGTACTTC
CASSTGSAETQYF
>TRBJ1-5|TRBV12-2|-|-
TGTGCAAGTCGCCACCGACCTCTCAGCGGGACACGACTCTTGGGCCCCAATCAGCCCCAGCATTTT
CASRHRPLSGTRLLGPNQPQHF
>TRBJ1-3|TRBV6-5|-|-
TGTGCCAGCAGGACATCTGGAAACACCATATATTTT
CASRTSGNTIYF
>TRBJ2-7|TRBV6-1|-|-
TGTGCCAGCAGTTACCTCTATGAGCAGTACTTC
CASSYLYEQYF
>TRBJ1-5|TRBV28|-|TRBD1
TGTGCCAGCAGTACTTCCGGGACAGGTAGCGTTCAGCCCCAGCATTTT
CASSTSGTGSVQPQHF
>TRBJ1-2|TRBV29-1|-|-
TGCAGCGCACCCACGGACAGCAGTAACTATGGCTACACCTTC
CSAPTDSSNYGYTF
>TRBJ2-7|TRBV19|-|TRBD1
TGTGCCAGTAGTATTAGGGCCCGCGGACAGGGTAAAGACTACGAGCAGTACTTC
CASSIRARGQGKDYEQYF
>TRBJ1-5|TRBV6-1|-|-
TGTGCCAGCCACCAAGGGGGGGCGCGCAATCAGCCCCAGCATTTT
CASHQGGARNQPQHF
>TRBJ2-2|TRBV28|-|TRBD1
TGTGCCAGCAGTCCCCGCCACAGGGGACGCGAGCTGTTTTTT
CASSPRHRGRELFF
>TRBJ2-7|TRBV28|-|TRBD1
TGTGCCAGCAATGTGGACAGGGGGAAGTACGAGCAGTACTTC
CASNVDRGKYEQYF
>TRBJ1-2|TRBV7-9|many|-
TGTGCCAGCAGCCTGACGGGGCCCACTAACTATGGCTACACCTTC
CASSLTGPTNYGYTF
>TRBJ2-3|TRBV28|-|TRBD2
TGTGCCAGCACCGCCTTTGGCGGGAGTTTCGGGACAGATACGCAGTATTTT
CASTAFGGSFGTDTQYF
>TRBJ1-5|TRBV19|-|-
TGTGCCAGTAGCACCTACCTTAAGCGCCAGCCCCAGCATTTT
CASSTYLKRQPQHF
>TRBJ2-2|TRBV6-4|once|TRBD1
TGTGCCAGCAGCTTGACAGGGCAAACCGGGGAGCTGTTTTTT
CASSLTGQTGELFF
>TRBJ2-1|TRBV4-1|-|-
TGCGCCAGCAGCCAAGGGGTAGCGTTAACCTACAATGAGCAGTTCTTC
CASSQGVALTYNEQFF
>TRBJ1-1|TRBV6-5|once|-
TGTGCCAGCAGTTACTCGGACGCGGGGAACACTGAAGCTTTCTTT
CASSYSDAGNTEAFF